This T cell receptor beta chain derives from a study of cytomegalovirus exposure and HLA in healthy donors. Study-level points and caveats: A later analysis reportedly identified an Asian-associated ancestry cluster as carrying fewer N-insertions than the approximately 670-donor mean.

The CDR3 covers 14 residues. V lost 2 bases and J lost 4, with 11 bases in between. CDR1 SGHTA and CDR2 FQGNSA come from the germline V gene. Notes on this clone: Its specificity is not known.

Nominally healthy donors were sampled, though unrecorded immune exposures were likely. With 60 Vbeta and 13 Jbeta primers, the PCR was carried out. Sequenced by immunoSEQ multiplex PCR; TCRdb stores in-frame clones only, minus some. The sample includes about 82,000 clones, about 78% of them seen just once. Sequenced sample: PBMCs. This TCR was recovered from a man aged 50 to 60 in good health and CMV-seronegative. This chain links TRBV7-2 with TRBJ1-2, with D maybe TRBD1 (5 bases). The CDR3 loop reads CASSLPGGVYGYTF. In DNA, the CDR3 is TGTGCCAGCAGCTTACCTGGGGGGGTCTATGGCTACACCTTC.